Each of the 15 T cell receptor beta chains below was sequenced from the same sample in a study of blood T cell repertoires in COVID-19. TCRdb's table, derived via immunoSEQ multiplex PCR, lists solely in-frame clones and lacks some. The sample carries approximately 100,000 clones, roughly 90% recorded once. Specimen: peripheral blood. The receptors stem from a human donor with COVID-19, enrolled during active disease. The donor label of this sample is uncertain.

In DNA form, the CDR3 reads TGTGCCACCAGCAGGCTACAGGGGGATCAGCCCCAGCATTTT. Protein sequence: CATSRLQGDQPQHF. The chain combines TRBV15 with TRBJ1-5; 8 nucleotides match TRBD1. J lost 5 bases, V lost 3 bases, and 3 bases had no gene match. The germline CDR1 and CDR2 sequences are LNHNV and YYDKDF (reference sequence). The CDR3 extends over 14 amino acids.

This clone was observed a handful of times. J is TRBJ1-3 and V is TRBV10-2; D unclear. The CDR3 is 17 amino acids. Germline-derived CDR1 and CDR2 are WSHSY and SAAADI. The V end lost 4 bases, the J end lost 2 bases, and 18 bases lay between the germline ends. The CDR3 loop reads CASSVNSPGLAGNTIYF. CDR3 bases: TGCGCCAGCAGTGTTAACTCCCCGGGTCTGGCTGGAAACACCATATATTTT.

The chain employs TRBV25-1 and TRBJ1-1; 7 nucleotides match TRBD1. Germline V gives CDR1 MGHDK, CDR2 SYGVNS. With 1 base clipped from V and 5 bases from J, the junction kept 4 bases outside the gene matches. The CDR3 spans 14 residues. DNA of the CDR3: TGTGCCAGCAGTGAATTTCACAGGGGAACTGAAGCTTTCTTT. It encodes CASSEFHRGTEAFF.

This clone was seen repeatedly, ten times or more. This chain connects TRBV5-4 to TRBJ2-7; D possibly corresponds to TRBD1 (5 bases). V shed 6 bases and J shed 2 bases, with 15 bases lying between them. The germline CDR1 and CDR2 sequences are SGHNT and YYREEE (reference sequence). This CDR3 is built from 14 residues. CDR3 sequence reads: CASTGADRPYEQYF. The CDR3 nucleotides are TGTGCCAGCACTGGGGCAGACCGTCCCTACGAGCAGTACTTC.

CDR3 bases: TGTGCCAGCAGCTCCGGTAGTTGGGAGACTGAAGCTTTCTTT. This sequence encodes CASSSGSWETEAFF. The rearrangement uses TRBV5-5 and TRBJ1-1; no definite D call. V was cut by 3 bases and J by 5 bases, with 14 bases left in between. Germline CDR1 is SGHKS and CDR2 is YYEKEE (reference sequence). The CDR3 runs 14 residues.

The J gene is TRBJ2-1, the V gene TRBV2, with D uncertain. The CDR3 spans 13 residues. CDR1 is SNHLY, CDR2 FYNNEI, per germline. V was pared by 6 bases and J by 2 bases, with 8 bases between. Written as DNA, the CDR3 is TGTGCCAGCAGCGCTAGACCCTACAATGAGCAGTTCTTC. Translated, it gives CASSARPYNEQFF.

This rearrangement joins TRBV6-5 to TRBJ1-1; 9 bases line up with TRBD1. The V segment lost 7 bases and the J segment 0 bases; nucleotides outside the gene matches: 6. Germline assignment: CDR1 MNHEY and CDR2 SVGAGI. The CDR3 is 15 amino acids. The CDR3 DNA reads TGTGCCAGCATGAGGACAGGGGAATTGAACACTGAAGCTTTCTTT. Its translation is CASMRTGELNTEAFF.

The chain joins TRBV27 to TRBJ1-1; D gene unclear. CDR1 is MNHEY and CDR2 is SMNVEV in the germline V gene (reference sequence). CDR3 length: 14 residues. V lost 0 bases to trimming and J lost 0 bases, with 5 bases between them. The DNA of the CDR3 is TGTGCCAGCAGTTTATCGCGAATGAACACTGAAGCTTTCTTT. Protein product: CASSLSRMNTEAFF.

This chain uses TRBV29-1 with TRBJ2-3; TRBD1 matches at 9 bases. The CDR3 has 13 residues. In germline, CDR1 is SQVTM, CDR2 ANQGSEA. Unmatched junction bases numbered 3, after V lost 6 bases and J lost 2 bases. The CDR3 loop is CSVGQGNTDTQYF. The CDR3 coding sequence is TGCAGCGTGGGACAGGGAAACACAGATACGCAGTATTTT.

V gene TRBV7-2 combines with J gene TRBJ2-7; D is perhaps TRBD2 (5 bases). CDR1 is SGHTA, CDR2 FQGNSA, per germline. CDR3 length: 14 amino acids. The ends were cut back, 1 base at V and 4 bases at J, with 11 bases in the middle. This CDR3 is CASSLVGSAYEQYF. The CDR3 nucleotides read TGTGCCAGCAGCTTAGTAGGGAGCGCGTACGAGCAGTACTTC.

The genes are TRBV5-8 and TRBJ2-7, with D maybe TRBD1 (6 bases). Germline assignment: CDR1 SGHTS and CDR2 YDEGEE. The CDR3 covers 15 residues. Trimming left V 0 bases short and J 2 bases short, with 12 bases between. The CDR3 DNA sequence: TGTGCCAGCAGCTTGGTGTCTGGACAGACCTACGAGCAGTACTTC. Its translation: CASSLVSGQTYEQYF. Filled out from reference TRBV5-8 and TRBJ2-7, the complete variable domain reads EAGVTQSPTHLIKTRGQQATLRCSPISGHTSVYWYQQALGLGLQFLLWYDEGEERNRGNFPPRFSGRQFPNYSSELNVNALELEDSALYLCASSLVSGQTYEQYFGPGTRLTVT.

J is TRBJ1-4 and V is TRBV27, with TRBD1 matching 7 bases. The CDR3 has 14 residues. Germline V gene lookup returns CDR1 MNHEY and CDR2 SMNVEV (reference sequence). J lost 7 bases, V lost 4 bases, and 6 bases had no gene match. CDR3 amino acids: CASSSDRAGEKLFF. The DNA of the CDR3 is TGTGCCAGCAGTTCCGACAGGGCAGGTGAAAAACTGTTTTTT.

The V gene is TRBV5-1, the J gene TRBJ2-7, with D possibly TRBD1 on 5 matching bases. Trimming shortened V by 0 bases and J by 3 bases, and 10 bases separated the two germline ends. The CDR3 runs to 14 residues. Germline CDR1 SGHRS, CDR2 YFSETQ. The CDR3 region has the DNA TGCGCCAGCAGCTTGGGACCAGGGCTCTACGAGCAGTACTTC. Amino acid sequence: CASSLGPGLYEQYF.

CDR3 sequence: CASSQGRVEQYF. The DNA of the CDR3 is TGTGCCAGCAGCCAAGGGCGGGTCGAGCAGTACTTC. The genes are TRBV3-1 (or the pseudogene TRBV3-2) and TRBJ2-7, with a tentative D call TRBD2 (5 bases). Germline assignment: CDR1 LGHDT and CDR2 YNNKEL (reference sequence). The CDR3 spans 12 residues. V was clipped by 1 base and J by 6 bases, with 7 bases between them.

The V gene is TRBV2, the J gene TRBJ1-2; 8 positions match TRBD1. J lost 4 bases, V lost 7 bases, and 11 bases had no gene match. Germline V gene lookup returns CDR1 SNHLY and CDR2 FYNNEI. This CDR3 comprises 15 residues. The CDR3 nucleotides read TGTGCCAGCACCGAGGGGACAGGAGGGGCCTATGGCTACACCTTC. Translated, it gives CASTEGTGGAYGYTF.